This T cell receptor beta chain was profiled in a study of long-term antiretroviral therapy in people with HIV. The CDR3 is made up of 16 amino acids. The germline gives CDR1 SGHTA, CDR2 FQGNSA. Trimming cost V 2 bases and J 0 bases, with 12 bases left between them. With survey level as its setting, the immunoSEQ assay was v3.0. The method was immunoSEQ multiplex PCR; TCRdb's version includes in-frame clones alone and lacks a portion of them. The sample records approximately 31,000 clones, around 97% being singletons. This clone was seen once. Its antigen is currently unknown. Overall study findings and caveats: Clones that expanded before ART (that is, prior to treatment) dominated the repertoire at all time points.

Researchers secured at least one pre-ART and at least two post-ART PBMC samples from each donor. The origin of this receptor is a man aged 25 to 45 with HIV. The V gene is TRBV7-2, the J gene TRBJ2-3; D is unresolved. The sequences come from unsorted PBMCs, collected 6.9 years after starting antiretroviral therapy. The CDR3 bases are TGTGCCAGCAGCTTACGGTCCCCCCATAGCACAGATACGCAGTATTTT. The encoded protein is CASSLRSPHSTDTQYF. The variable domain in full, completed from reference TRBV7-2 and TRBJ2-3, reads GAGVSQSPSNKVTEKGKDVELRCDPISGHTALYWYRQSLGQGLEFLIYFQGNSAPDKSGLPSDRFSAERTGGSVSTLTIQRTQQEDSAVYLCASSLRSPHSTDTQYFGPGTRLTVL.